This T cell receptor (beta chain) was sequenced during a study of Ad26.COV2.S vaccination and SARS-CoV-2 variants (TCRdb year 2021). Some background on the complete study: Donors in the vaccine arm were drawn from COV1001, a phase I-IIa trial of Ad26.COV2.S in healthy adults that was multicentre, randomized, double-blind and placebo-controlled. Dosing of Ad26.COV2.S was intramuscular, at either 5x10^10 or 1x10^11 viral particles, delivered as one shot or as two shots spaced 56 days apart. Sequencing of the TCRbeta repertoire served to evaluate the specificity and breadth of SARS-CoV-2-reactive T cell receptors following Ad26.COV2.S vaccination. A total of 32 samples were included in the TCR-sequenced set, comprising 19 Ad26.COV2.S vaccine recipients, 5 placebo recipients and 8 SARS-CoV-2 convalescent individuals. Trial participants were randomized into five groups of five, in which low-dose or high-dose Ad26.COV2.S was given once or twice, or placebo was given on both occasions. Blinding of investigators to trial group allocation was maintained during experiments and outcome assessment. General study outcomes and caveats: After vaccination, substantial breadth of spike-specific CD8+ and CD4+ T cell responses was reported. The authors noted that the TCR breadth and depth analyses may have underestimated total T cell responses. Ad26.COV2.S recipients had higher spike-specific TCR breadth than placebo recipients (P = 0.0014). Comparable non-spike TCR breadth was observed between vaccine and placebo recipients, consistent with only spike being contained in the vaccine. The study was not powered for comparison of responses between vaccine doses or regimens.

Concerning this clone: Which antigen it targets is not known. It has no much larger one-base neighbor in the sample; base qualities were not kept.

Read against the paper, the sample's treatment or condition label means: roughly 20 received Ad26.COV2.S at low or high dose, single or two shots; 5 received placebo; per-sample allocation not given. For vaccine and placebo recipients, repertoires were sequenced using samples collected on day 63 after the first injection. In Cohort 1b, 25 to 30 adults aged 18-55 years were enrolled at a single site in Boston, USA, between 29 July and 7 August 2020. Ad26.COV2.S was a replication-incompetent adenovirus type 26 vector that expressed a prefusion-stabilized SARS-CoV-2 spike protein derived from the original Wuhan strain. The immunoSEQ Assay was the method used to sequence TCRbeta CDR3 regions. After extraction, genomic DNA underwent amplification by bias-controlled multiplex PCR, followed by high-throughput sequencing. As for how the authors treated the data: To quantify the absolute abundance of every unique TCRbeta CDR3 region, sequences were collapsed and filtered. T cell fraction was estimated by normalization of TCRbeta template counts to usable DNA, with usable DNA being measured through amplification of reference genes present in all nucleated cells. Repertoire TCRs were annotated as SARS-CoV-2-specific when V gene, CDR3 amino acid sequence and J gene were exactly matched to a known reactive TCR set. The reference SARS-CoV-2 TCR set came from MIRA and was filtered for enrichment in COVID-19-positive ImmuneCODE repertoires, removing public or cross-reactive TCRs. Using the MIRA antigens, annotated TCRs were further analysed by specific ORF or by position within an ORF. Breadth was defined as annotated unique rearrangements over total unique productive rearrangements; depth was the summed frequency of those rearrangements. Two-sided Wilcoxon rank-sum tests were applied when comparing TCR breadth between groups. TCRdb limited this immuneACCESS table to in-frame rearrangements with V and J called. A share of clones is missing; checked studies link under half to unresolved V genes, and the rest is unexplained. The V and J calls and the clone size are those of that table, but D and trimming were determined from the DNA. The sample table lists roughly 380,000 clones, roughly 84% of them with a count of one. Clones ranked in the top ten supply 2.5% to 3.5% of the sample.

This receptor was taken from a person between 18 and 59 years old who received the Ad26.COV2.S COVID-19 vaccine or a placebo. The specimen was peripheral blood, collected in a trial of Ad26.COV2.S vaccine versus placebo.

DNA sequence: TGTGCCAGTAGGGCGACCCGGGACTCCTACAATGAGCAGTTCTTC. The translation is CASRATRDSYNEQFF. The chain uses TRBV19 and TRBJ2-1, with a weak D call of TRBD2 (5 bases match). V is clipped by 6 bases and J by 0 bases, and the sequence between their germline boundaries is 12 bases long. The CDR3 goes from the cysteine to the phenylalanine over 15 residues. Only the CDR3 DNA stays, 45 bases, in frame from base 1. From a lookup of the germline V gene (reference sequence), CDR1 and CDR2 are LNHDA and SQIVND.